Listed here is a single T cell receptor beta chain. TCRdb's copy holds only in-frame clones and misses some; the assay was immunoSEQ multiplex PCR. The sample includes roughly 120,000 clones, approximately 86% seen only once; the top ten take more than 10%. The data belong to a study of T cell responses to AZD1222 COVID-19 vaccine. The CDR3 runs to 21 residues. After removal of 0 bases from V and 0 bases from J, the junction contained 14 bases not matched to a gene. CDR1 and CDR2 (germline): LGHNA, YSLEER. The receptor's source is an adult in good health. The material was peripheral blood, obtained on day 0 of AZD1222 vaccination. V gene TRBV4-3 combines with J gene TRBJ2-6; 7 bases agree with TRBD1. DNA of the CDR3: TGCGCCAGCAGCCAAGATCATCCTCGGACAGGAAAAAACTCTGGGGCCAACGTCCTGACTTTC. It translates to CASSQDHPRTGKNSGANVLTF.